One sample yielded the 13 T cell receptor beta chains listed below, sequenced in a study of T cells in Graves' hyperthyroidism and ophthalmopathy. Amplified TCR beta CDR3 regions derived from RNA transcripts. RT-PCR in the first round (using the HTBI primer set) targeted the TCR CDR3. From the multiplex PCR reads, TCRdb called clonotypes with MiXCR, one entry per CDR3 protein. The data hold approximately 640,000 distinct CDR3 sequences, with around 15% observed a single time. Sequencing was done on a sample of blood. The receptors originated from a woman aged 25 to 39 with Graves' hyperthyroidism.

There are many counts of this clonotype. The chain links TRBV28 to TRBJ2-7; TRBD2 aligns across 12 bases. Unmatched junction bases numbered 2, after V lost 10 bases and J lost 4 bases. The CDR3 length is 12 residues. The V gene's germline CDR1 is MDHEN and CDR2 SYDVKM. This chain's CDR3 is CATGLAGYEQYF. In nucleotides, the CDR3 is TGTGCCACCGGACTAGCGGGGTACGAGCAGTACTTC.

This clonotype has a handful of counts. This chain uses TRBV6-1 with TRBJ2-7; 9 positions match TRBD1. CDR3 length: 14 residues. CDR1 is MNHNS and CDR2 is SASEGT in the germline V gene. The trim removed 3 bases at V and 5 bases at J, leaving 5 bases unmatched. The DNA for the CDR3 is TGTGCCAGCAGTGAGGGACAGGGACAGGACGAGCAGTACTTC. Encoded protein: CASSEGQGQDEQYF.

The table lists this clonotype with many counts. V is TRBV30 and J is TRBJ2-7; TRBD1 might be the D (7 bases). Trimming stripped 4 bases from V and 2 bases from J, with 21 bases between. This CDR3 spans 16 amino acids. Germline values: CDR1 GTSNPN, CDR2 SVGIG (reference sequence). The CDR3 nucleotides are TGTGCCTGGAAAGAAGGGAGGACAGGTTTAACCTACGAGCAGTACTTC. Protein sequence: CAWKEGRTGLTYEQYF.

This chain links TRBV4-1 with TRBJ1-1, with a possible D match to TRBD1 (5 bases). V lost 4 bases and J lost 0, with 15 bases in between. The CDR3 loop spans 16 amino acids. From germline, CDR1 is MGHRA and CDR2 YSYEKL. Here the CDR3 DNA reads TGCGCCAGCAGCCCGCGTGGGACGACGATGAACACTGAAGCTTTCTTT. The encoded protein is CASSPRGTTMNTEAFF.

This chain connects TRBV29-1 to TRBJ1-2, with D tentatively TRBD1 (5 bases). CDR1 is SQVTM and CDR2 is ANQGSEA in the germline V gene. Trimming shortened V by 1 base and J by 2 bases, and 14 bases separated the two germline ends. The CDR3 covers 15 residues. CDR3 sequence reads: CSVEGLSDRNYGYTF. CDR3 bases: TGCAGCGTTGAAGGATTGTCAGACAGAAACTATGGCTACACCTTC.

A note on this clonotype: This may arise from a read error, as a much more abundant clone is one base away. The V and J genes are TRBV7-2 and TRBJ2-1, with D uncertain. CDR1 is SGHTA, CDR2 FQGNSA, per germline. The V end was cut by 4 bases, the J end by 9 bases, with 19 bases between. The CDR3 has 15 amino acids. Written as DNA, the CDR3 is TGTGCCAGCAGCTCGGACCCCCTCACGTGGGGTGAGCAGTTCTTC. Encoded protein: CASSSDPLTWGEQFF.

This clonotype was seen many times. The V gene is TRBV20-1, the J gene TRBJ1-1; D may be TRBD1 (5 bases). Between the trimmed V and J ends, which lost 1 base and 2 bases, there was a span of 11 bases. Germline CDR1 and CDR2: DFQATT and SNEGSKA (reference sequence). The CDR3 contains 14 residues. In DNA form, the CDR3 reads TGCAGTGCTAGAGGGTTAGGGGAAAACACTGAAGCTTTCTTT. Translating gives CSARGLGENTEAFF.

This clonotype was recorded many times. V is TRBV6-2 or TRBV6-3 and J is TRBJ2-1; 8 bases line up with TRBD2. Germline values: CDR1 MNHEY, CDR2 SVGEGT. The length of the CDR3 is 15 residues. V shed 2 bases, J shed 3 bases, and the junction held 3 bases outside the gene matches. As DNA, the CDR3 is TGTGCCAGCAGTTACGGGACTAGAAGCTACAATGAGCAGTTCTTC. This encodes CASSYGTRSYNEQFF.

The chain is built from TRBV19 and TRBJ2-1; D may be TRBD1 (6 bases). There are 15 residues in the CDR3. V was trimmed by 7 bases and J by 0 bases, leaving 13 bases between them. Germline CDR1 LNHDA, CDR2 SQIVND (reference sequence). CDR3 sequence (DNA): TGTGCCAGTATAGCCGGGACACTCTCCTACAATGAGCAGTTCTTC. Amino acids: CASIAGTLSYNEQFF.

This clonotype was detected only a few times. V gene TRBV20-1 combines with J gene TRBJ1-1; 8 positions match TRBD1. V lost 5 bases to trimming and J lost 2 bases; unmatched junction nucleotides: 10. The CDR3 totals 15 residues. Germline V CDR1 and CDR2: DFQATT, SNEGSKA (reference sequence). CDR3 bases: TGCAGTGCTCTCAACTACGGACAGGGCAACACTGAAGCTTTCTTT. It translates to CSALNYGQGNTEAFF.

This sequence joins TRBV27 and TRBJ2-1, with 8 positions matching TRBD1. This CDR3 has 18 amino acids. The V gene's germline CDR1 is MNHEY and CDR2 SMNVEV (reference sequence). V gave up 0 bases and J gave up 0 bases; unmatched junction bases: 7. The CDR3: CASSLSGTGGRSYNEQFF. The CDR3 DNA reads TGTGCCAGCAGTTTATCGGGGACAGGCGGGCGCTCCTACAATGAGCAGTTCTTC.

Of note for this clonotype: A much bigger clone sits one base away, suggesting this may be a read error. The chain is built from TRBV30 and TRBJ2-7; D is perhaps TRBD1 or TRBD2 (5 bases each). This CDR3 is 15 amino acids long. The germline V gene encodes CDR1 GTSNPN and CDR2 SVGIG (reference sequence). The CDR3 coding sequence is TGTGCCTGGAGTGCTGGGACCGAAAGCTCCTACGGGCAGTACTTC. It is translated as CAWSAGTESSYGQYF.

This rearrangement joins TRBV5-1 to TRBJ2-3; 7 bases line up with TRBD2. This CDR3 is built from 16 residues. Germline lookup yields CDR1 SGHRS and CDR2 YFSETQ. Losses at the gene ends were 4 bases for V and 1 base for J; bases not matched to a gene: 9. The CDR3, as DNA: TGCGCCAGCAGCCCTGGGGGGGACGGACGCACAGATACGCAGTATTTT. It is translated as CASSPGGDGRTDTQYF.